Reported below is one T cell receptor beta chain. The data originate from a study of shared clonotypes between healthy human individuals. Sequenced by immunoSEQ multiplex PCR; TCRdb stores in-frame clones only, minus some. Found here are roughly 1,500,000 clones, 95% to 99% of them singletons; the top ten hold less than 0.55%. Input material: naive CD4+ T cells sorted from blood. Subset reported: CD45RA+ positively selected. This sequence was found in a man aged 25 to 40 in good health.

This CDR3 is CASSPLASNTGELFF. In nucleotides, the CDR3 is TGTGCCAGCAGTCCACTAGCCTCCAACACCGGGGAGCTGTTTTTT. The chain links TRBV2 to TRBJ2-2; TRBD2 is a possible D gene (6 bases). This CDR3 has 15 amino acids. V was pared by 5 bases and J by 2 bases, with 12 bases between. Germline V CDR1 and CDR2: SNHLY, FYNNEI.